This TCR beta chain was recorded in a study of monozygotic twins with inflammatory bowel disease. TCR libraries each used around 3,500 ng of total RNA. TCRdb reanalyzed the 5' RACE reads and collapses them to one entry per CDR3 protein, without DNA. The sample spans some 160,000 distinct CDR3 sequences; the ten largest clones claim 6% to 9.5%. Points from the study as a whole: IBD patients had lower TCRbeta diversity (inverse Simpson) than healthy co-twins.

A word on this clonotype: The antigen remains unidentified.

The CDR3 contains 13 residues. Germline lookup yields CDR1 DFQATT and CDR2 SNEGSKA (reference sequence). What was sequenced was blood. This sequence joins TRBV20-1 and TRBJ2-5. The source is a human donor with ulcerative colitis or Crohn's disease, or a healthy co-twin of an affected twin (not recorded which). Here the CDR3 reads CSARAGSWETQYF.